Listed below are T cell receptor beta chains from one sample, sequenced in a study of T cell repertoires in cytomegalovirus infection. These TCRs' antigens remain unknown. TCRdb reprocessed the reads with MiXCR, giving one entry per CDR3 protein. Counted here are roughly 500,000 distinct CDR3 sequences, roughly 43% occurring once; the ten biggest clones make up approximately 40%. The sample here was cultured PBMCs, taken from culture after CMV antigen stimulation. These receptors came from a human donor in good health (CMV status not recorded). Some clones in this sample may be carry-over from other donors' samples. Both conserved end residues are part of each CDR3. Fields, in order: CDR3 DNA, CDR3 protein, J gene, clone size, V gene, D gene. A D gene is named only where the DNA matches it firmly. Where a row states a size, it is once, few, many or the class of an expanded clone; other rows omit it.

CDR3 DNA: TGTGCCAGCAGCCTCGGGGGCCCCACAGATACGCAGTATTTT
CDR3 protein: CASSLGGPTDTQYF
J gene: TRBJ2-3
clone size: many
V gene: TRBV7-2
D gene: .

CDR3 DNA: TGTGCCAGCAGCTCCGTAGGGGGCCTGAACACCGGGGAGCTGTTTTTT
CDR3 protein: CASSSVGGLNTGELFF
J gene: TRBJ2-2
clone size: .
V gene: TRBV7-7
D gene: TRBD1

CDR3 DNA: TGTGCCAGCAGCAGACTAGCGGGGGGGCTTTACGAGCAGTACTTC
CDR3 protein: CASSRLAGGLYEQYF
J gene: TRBJ2-7
clone size: .
V gene: TRBV28
D gene: TRBD2

CDR3 DNA: TGTGCCAGCAGCTTAGAAAGGGGTACCGGGACTCCCACAGATACGCAGTATTTT
CDR3 protein: CASSLERGTGTPTDTQYF
J gene: TRBJ2-3
clone size: few
V gene: TRBV7-2
D gene: .

CDR3 DNA: TGTGCCAGCAGTGACGACTCGCCAAGCGAATACAATGAGCAGTTCTTC
CDR3 protein: CASSDDSPSEYNEQFF
J gene: TRBJ2-1
clone size: .
V gene: TRBV2
D gene: .

CDR3 DNA: TGTGCCAGTACCTCCGGGGCGAGGGGGACTGAAGCTTTCTTT
CDR3 protein: CASTSGARGTEAFF
J gene: TRBJ1-1
clone size: .
V gene: TRBV19
D gene: .

CDR3 DNA: TGTGCCAGCAGCTTTGAGCCTGGGCAGGGGGCCTTTGGGACCCAGTACTTC
CDR3 protein: CASSFEPGQGAFGTQYF
J gene: TRBJ2-5
clone size: .
V gene: TRBV7-6
D gene: TRBD1

CDR3 DNA: TGCGCCAGCAGCACGATCTTCAGGGGAAAGAACACTGAAGCTTTCTTT
CDR3 protein: CASSTIFRGKNTEAFF
J gene: TRBJ1-1
clone size: few
V gene: TRBV5-1
D gene: .

CDR3 DNA: TGTGCCAGCAGCCCCGCCAGGCACCAAACGGGAGAGCAGTACTTC
CDR3 protein: CASSPARHQTGEQYF
J gene: TRBJ2-7
clone size: .
V gene: TRBV7-2
D gene: .

CDR3 DNA: TGTGCCACCAGCAAGCTAGCGGACCCCGATACGCAGTATTTT
CDR3 protein: CATSKLADPDTQYF
J gene: TRBJ2-3
clone size: .
V gene: TRBV15
D gene: TRBD2

CDR3 DNA: TGTGCCATCAGTGAGGTGCCGGGTTATGGCTACACCTTC
CDR3 protein: CAISEVPGYGYTF
J gene: TRBJ1-2
clone size: .
V gene: TRBV10-3
D gene: .

CDR3 DNA: TGTGCCAGCAGCTTTACTAGCGGCCCACCCGATACGCAGTATTTT
CDR3 protein: CASSFTSGPPDTQYF
J gene: TRBJ2-3
clone size: .
V gene: TRBV7-9
D gene: TRBD2

CDR3 DNA: TGTGCCAGCAGCTTGCTAGTAGGGGTATCAGATACGCAGTATTTT
CDR3 protein: CASSLLVGVSDTQYF
J gene: TRBJ2-3
clone size: .
V gene: TRBV11-2
D gene: .

CDR3 DNA: TGTGCCAGCAACCTCCACCCTCCGGGCAACACCGGGGAGCTGTTTTTT
CDR3 protein: CASNLHPPGNTGELFF
J gene: TRBJ2-2
clone size: .
V gene: TRBV7-2
D gene: .

CDR3 DNA: TGTGCCAGCATATCCGGGGTTACTGAAGCTTTCTTT
CDR3 protein: CASISGVTEAFF
J gene: TRBJ1-1
clone size: .
V gene: TRBV28
D gene: .

CDR3 DNA: TGTGCCAGTGCCCGGGACACCGGGGAGCTGTTTTTT
CDR3 protein: CASARDTGELFF
J gene: TRBJ2-2
clone size: few
V gene: TRBV19
D gene: .

CDR3 DNA: TGTGCCAGCAGCTTAGATTCAGGGAGATCCTACGAGCAGTACTTC
CDR3 protein: CASSLDSGRSYEQYF
J gene: TRBJ2-7
clone size: many
V gene: TRBV7-2
D gene: .

CDR3 DNA: TGCGCCAGCAGCCAAGGGGGGCTGAAGATGAACACCGGGGAGCTGTTTTTT
CDR3 protein: CASSQGGLKMNTGELFF
J gene: TRBJ2-2
clone size: .
V gene: TRBV4-1
D gene: .

CDR3 DNA: TGTGCCAGCAGCAGGTCAGGGGGCCCAACGAAAATGTACGGCTACACCTTC
CDR3 protein: CASSRSGGPTKMYGYTF
J gene: TRBJ1-2
clone size: few
V gene: TRBV7-6
D gene: TRBD1

CDR3 DNA: TGTGCCAGCAGAGATGAAGGGGGCCAAGTGAACACTGAAGCTTTCTTT
CDR3 protein: CASRDEGGQVNTEAFF
J gene: TRBJ1-1
clone size: many
V gene: TRBV7-9
D gene: TRBD1

CDR3 DNA: TGTGCCAGCAGCCGGAGGAGGGATACGCAGTATTTT
CDR3 protein: CASSRRRDTQYF
J gene: TRBJ2-3
clone size: .
V gene: TRBV7-6
D gene: .

CDR3 DNA: TGTGCCAGCAGCGCGAGAACAGATATCACTGAAGCTTTCTTT
CDR3 protein: CASSARTDITEAFF
J gene: TRBJ1-1
clone size: .
V gene: TRBV6-6
D gene: .

CDR3 DNA: TGCAGCGCCAGGGAAGGGACGAGCACAGATACGCAGTATTTT
CDR3 protein: CSAREGTSTDTQYF
J gene: TRBJ2-3
clone size: .
V gene: TRBV29-1
D gene: .

CDR3 DNA: TGTGCCAGCAGCCAAACAGGGGGCAATGGCTACACCTTC
CDR3 protein: CASSQTGGNGYTF
J gene: TRBJ1-2
clone size: .
V gene: TRBV12-3/TRBV12-4
D gene: TRBD1

CDR3 DNA: TGTGCCAGCGGAGGACTAGCGGGAGAGGGGGAGACCCAGTACTTC
CDR3 protein: CASGGLAGEGETQYF
J gene: TRBJ2-5
clone size: .
V gene: TRBV2
D gene: TRBD2

CDR3 DNA: TGTGCCAGTAGTAACCGGGACAAGGGGGGAGAGACCCAGTACTTC
CDR3 protein: CASSNRDKGGETQYF
J gene: TRBJ2-5
clone size: .
V gene: TRBV19
D gene: .

CDR3 DNA: TGTGCCAGCAGTGAAAACTCAGGGCGGTATGGCTACACCTTC
CDR3 protein: CASSENSGRYGYTF
J gene: TRBJ1-2
clone size: .
V gene: TRBV6-2/TRBV6-3
D gene: .

CDR3 DNA: TGCGCCAGCAGCCAAGTACAGGACCGAAATGAAAAACTGTTTTTT
CDR3 protein: CASSQVQDRNEKLFF
J gene: TRBJ1-4
clone size: once
V gene: TRBV4-3
D gene: .

CDR3 DNA: TGTGCCAGCTCACGGGACCCACCGGGGGAGACCCAGTACTTC
CDR3 protein: CASSRDPPGETQYF
J gene: TRBJ2-5
clone size: .
V gene: TRBV18
D gene: .

CDR3 DNA: TGTGCCAGCAGCTTAACGGGGTTACCTGGAAACACCATATATTTT
CDR3 protein: CASSLTGLPGNTIYF
J gene: TRBJ1-3
clone size: few
V gene: TRBV7-6
D gene: .

CDR3 DNA: TGTGCCAGCAGCACCGTCCGGGATCCAGCTAACTATGGCTACACCTTC
CDR3 protein: CASSTVRDPANYGYTF
J gene: TRBJ1-2
clone size: many
V gene: TRBV7-2
D gene: .

CDR3 DNA: TGTGCCAGCAGCCCAGTTCGGCAGGGATGGGCCTACGAGCAGTACTTC
CDR3 protein: CASSPVRQGWAYEQYF
J gene: TRBJ2-7
clone size: few
V gene: TRBV11-2
D gene: .

CDR3 DNA: TGTGCCAGCAGAACCGCCCCCGGGACTAGCTCGGCTGAGCAGTTCTTC
CDR3 protein: CASRTAPGTSSAEQFF
J gene: TRBJ2-1
clone size: .
V gene: TRBV6-2/TRBV6-3
D gene: TRBD2

CDR3 DNA: TGTGCCAGCAGCTCCAGCGGACAGGGCTACGAGCAGTACTTC
CDR3 protein: CASSSSGQGYEQYF
J gene: TRBJ2-7
clone size: few
V gene: TRBV7-9
D gene: TRBD1

CDR3 DNA: TGTGCCAGTAGGGGACAGGTTTCCACAGATACGCAGTATTTT
CDR3 protein: CASRGQVSTDTQYF
J gene: TRBJ2-3
clone size: .
V gene: TRBV19
D gene: TRBD1

CDR3 DNA: TGTGCCAGCCCCCTCCCGGACAGTGACCAACGGATTCAGTTCTTC
CDR3 protein: CASPLPDSDQRIQFF
J gene: TRBJ2-1
clone size: few
V gene: TRBV6-2/TRBV6-3
D gene: .

CDR3 DNA: TGTGCCAGCAGCTTACGTCTTTCACGGGGGACTGAAGCTTTCTTT
CDR3 protein: CASSLRLSRGTEAFF
J gene: TRBJ1-1
clone size: few
V gene: TRBV11-2
D gene: .

CDR3 DNA: TGTGCCAGCAGGCGTCCTAGCTTTAGCTCCTACAATGAGCAGTTCTTC
CDR3 protein: CASRRPSFSSYNEQFF
J gene: TRBJ2-1
clone size: .
V gene: TRBV6-5
D gene: .

CDR3 DNA: TGTGCCAGCAGCTTATTAGACGCACGAAGTCTAGCTTTCTTT
CDR3 protein: CASSLLDARSLAFF
J gene: TRBJ1-1
clone size: few
V gene: TRBV7-2
D gene: .

CDR3 DNA: TGTGCCAGCAGTTACCGATTAACCGGGGAGCTGTTTTTT
CDR3 protein: CASSYRLTGELFF
J gene: TRBJ2-2
clone size: few
V gene: TRBV6-5
D gene: .